One and the same sample provided the 10 T cell receptor beta chains below, sequenced in a study of PD-L1 blockade in urothelial cancer. Data came from immunoSEQ multiplex PCR; TCRdb stores just in-frame clones and leaves some out. The table lists about 120,000 clones, around 93% of them singletons. The sample's time point: peripheral blood 6 weeks after treatment start. This sample comprised PBMCs, obtained around atezolizumab (anti-PD-L1) treatment. These receptors all stem from a man in his 60s with urothelial cancer.

This rearrangement joins TRBV19 to TRBJ1-2; 7 bases map to TRBD1. Trimming at V came to 6 bases and at J to 5 bases, leaving 9 bases not matched to a gene. Germline CDR1 and CDR2: LNHDA and SQIVND (reference sequence). The CDR3 runs 14 residues. CDR3 sequence reads: CASSPSRGLYGYTF. As DNA, the CDR3 is TGTGCCAGTAGCCCCTCGAGGGGGCTGTATGGCTACACCTTC. Based on the CDR3 plus reference TRBV19 and TRBJ1-2, the full variable domain is DGGITQSPKYLFRKEGQNVTLSCEQNLNHDAMYWYRQDPGQGLRLIYYSQIVNDFQKGDIAEGYSVSREKKESFPLTVTSAQKNPTAFYLCASSPSRGLYGYTFGSGTRLTVV.

The chain employs TRBV4-2 and TRBJ2-3; TRBD2 agrees at 9 bases. V dropped 1 base and J dropped 1; count of bases not matched to a gene: 3. Germline lookup yields CDR1 LGHNA and CDR2 YNFKEQ. This CDR3 has 16 amino acids. The CDR3 here is CASSQAASGGTDTQYF. CDR3 DNA sequence: TGTGCCAGCAGCCAAGCGGCTAGCGGGGGCACAGATACGCAGTATTTT.

This chain uses TRBV4-2 with TRBJ2-2, with 12 positions matching TRBD2. Germline CDR1 and CDR2: LGHNA and YNFKEQ. V gave up 4 bases and J gave up 4 bases; unmatched junction bases: 4. This CDR3 has 16 amino acids. CDR3 sequence: CASSRRTSGTTGELFF. As DNA, the CDR3 is TGTGCCAGCAGCCGCAGGACTAGCGGGACCACCGGGGAGCTGTTTTTT.

To note about this clone: The sample carries other DNA sequences with the same CDR3. The chain carries TRBV5-1 and TRBJ2-1; 11 bases agree with TRBD2. Unmatched junction bases numbered 6, after V lost 3 bases and J lost 7 bases. The CDR3 runs 15 residues. Germline-derived CDR1 and CDR2 are SGHRS and YFSETQ. CDR3 DNA sequence: TGCGCCAGCAGCTCGATAGCGGGAGGGGGAAATGAGCAGTTCTTC. Translated, it gives CASSSIAGGGNEQFF.

The rearrangement links TRBV4-2 to TRBJ2-3; TRBD2 agrees at 16 bases. The CDR3 sequence is 20 residues long. Germline V gene lookup returns CDR1 LGHNA and CDR2 YNFKEQ. Losses at the gene ends were 0 bases for V and 4 bases for J; bases not matched to a gene: 10. The DNA for the CDR3 is TGTGCCAGCAGCCAAGATGGGACTAGCGGGGGGGGGATTTGGGCAGATACGCAGTATTTT. Translating gives CASSQDGTSGGGIWADTQYF.

V gene TRBV6-1 combines with J gene TRBJ2-3; D is possibly TRBD1 (8 bases). Per germline, CDR1 MNHNS and CDR2 SASEGT. The ends were cut back, 7 bases at V and 9 bases at J, with 17 bases in the middle. The CDR3 totals 13 residues. In DNA, the CDR3 is TGTGCCAGCATCAAACAGGGGGGGGGAACGCAGTATTTT. Translating it yields CASIKQGGGTQYF.

The chain joins TRBV5-6 to TRBJ2-7; tentative D call: TRBD1 (6 bases). The CDR3 is 14 residues long. Trimming took 1 base from V and 5 from J, leaving 13 bases between them. Germline values: CDR1 SGHDT, CDR2 YYEEEE. This CDR3 is CASSLQQGLNEQYF. CDR3 nucleotides: TGTGCCAGCAGCTTGCAACAGGGTCTCAACGAGCAGTACTTC.

The CDR3 region has the DNA TGCGCCAGCAGCCAAGGGACAGGGGTCTACGAGCAGTACTTC. As protein: CASSQGTGVYEQYF. V and J are TRBV4-1 and TRBJ2-7; 9 bases map to TRBD1. With 1 base clipped from V and 3 bases from J, the junction kept 1 base outside the gene matches. The V gene's germline CDR1 is MGHRA and CDR2 YSYEKL. The CDR3 sequence is 14 residues long.

The V and J genes are TRBV27 and TRBJ2-2; D perhaps matches TRBD2 (6 bases). V was trimmed by 3 bases and J by 3 bases, leaving 8 bases between them. Germline V gene data show CDR1 as MNHEY and CDR2 as SMNVEV (reference sequence). The CDR3 contains 14 residues. The CDR3 spells CASSLTRYTGELFF. CDR3 DNA: TGTGCCAGCAGTTTGACTAGATACACCGGGGAGCTGTTTTTT.

The chain links TRBV7-8 to TRBJ1-5; 10 positions match TRBD1. The trim removed 1 base at V and 2 bases at J, leaving 8 bases unmatched. Germline values: CDR1 SGHVS, CDR2 FQNEAQ. This CDR3 is built from 18 residues. CDR3 residues: CASSLGTGGGRGNQPQHF. As DNA, the CDR3 is TGTGCCAGCAGCTTAGGGACAGGGGGAGGCCGTGGCAATCAGCCCCAGCATTTT.